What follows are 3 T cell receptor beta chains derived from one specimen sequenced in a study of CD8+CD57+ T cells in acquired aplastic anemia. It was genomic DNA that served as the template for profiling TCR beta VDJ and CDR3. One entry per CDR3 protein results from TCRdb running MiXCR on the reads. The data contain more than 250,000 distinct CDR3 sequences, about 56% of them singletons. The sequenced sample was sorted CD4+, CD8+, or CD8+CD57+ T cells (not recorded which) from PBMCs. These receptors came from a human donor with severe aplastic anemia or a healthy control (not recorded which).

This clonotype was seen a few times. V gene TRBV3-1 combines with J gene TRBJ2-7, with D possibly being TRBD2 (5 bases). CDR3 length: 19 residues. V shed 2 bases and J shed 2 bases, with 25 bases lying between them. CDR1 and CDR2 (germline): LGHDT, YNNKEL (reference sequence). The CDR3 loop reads CASSQKYSGWAGGPYEQYF. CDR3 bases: TGTGCCAGCAGCCAAAAGTATTCTGGGTGGGCGGGCGGCCCCTACGAGCAGTACTTC.

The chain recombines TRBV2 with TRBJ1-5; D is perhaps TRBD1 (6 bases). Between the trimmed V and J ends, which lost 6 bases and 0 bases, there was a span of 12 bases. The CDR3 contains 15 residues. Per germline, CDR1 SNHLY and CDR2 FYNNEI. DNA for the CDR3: TGTGCCAGCAGGTTGACAGGACCTAGCAATCAGCCCCAGCATTTT. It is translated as CASRLTGPSNQPQHF.

The CDR3 region is CATRQTGKGPNTEAFF. CDR3 bases: TGTGCCACCAGGCAGACAGGGAAGGGGCCGAACACTGAAGCTTTCTTT. V usage is TRBV24-1 and J usage is TRBJ1-1; TRBD1 matches at 7 bases. Germline assignment: CDR1 KGHDR and CDR2 SFDVKD. This CDR3 is 16 amino acids long. The V gene end was trimmed by 7 bases and the J gene end by 1 base; junction bases not matched to a gene: 11.